This T cell receptor (beta chain) was observed in a study of long-term antiretroviral therapy in people with HIV. Study-level information: There is a gap of about a decade between the earliest samples and the later 2015 immediate-ART recommendation.

This clone was detected a few times. What it recognizes is unknown. With survey level as its setting, the immunoSEQ assay was v3.0. The assay was immunoSEQ multiplex PCR, and TCRdb's table has in-frame clones only and misses some. The sample has roughly 5,600 clones; more than 70% are singletons. Findings and caveats of the study: Clonotypes expanded prior to ART showed repertoire dominance at all sampled time points. Someone took the blood between 2004 and 2017, maybe while older ART regimens were in use.

This CDR3 has 13 residues. V lost 7 bases, J lost 4 bases, and 17 bases lay in between. CDR1 is SQVTM and CDR2 is ANQGSEA in the germline V gene. The source material was unsorted PBMCs, sampled 1.8 years before starting antiretroviral therapy. This sequence was found in a middle-aged man with HIV. V gene TRBV29-1 combines with J gene TRBJ2-7, with D possibly called TRBD1 or TRBD2 (5 bases each). CDR3 amino acids: CSARDGLRYEQYF. The CDR3 DNA reads TGCAGCGCTAGGGACGGACTTAGGTACGAGCAGTACTTC.